Listed here are 13 T cell receptor beta chains from one sample, sequenced in a study of CD8+ T cells in alopecia areata. cDNA serving as the sequencing template came from extracted, reverse transcribed RNA. Libraries were prepared by immunoSEQ multiplex PCR; TCRdb keeps only in-frame clonotypes and omits some of them. The sample includes 90,000 to 100,000 clones, 41% seen only once; the top ten take roughly 1.3%. The specimen was CD4+ T cells sorted from blood. All receptors come from a human donor with alopecia areata.

V is TRBV5-1 and J is TRBJ2-3, with a weak D call TRBD2 (6 bases). The germline CDR1 and CDR2 sequences are SGHRS and YFSETQ. V gave up 4 bases and J gave up 5 bases, with 20 bases separating them. CDR3 length: 16 amino acids. The CDR3 sequence: CASSPSGLTTQDTQYF. The CDR3, as DNA: TGCGCCAGCAGCCCCTCGGGACTGACAACGCAAGATACGCAGTATTTT.

The rearrangement uses TRBV6-6 and TRBJ2-7; TRBD2 is a possible D gene (6 bases). V gave up 8 bases and J gave up 7 bases, with 24 bases separating them. Germline V lookup: CDR1 MNHNY, CDR2 SVGAGI (reference sequence). CDR3 length: 15 amino acids. In DNA form, the CDR3 reads TGTGCCAGCCTCCCACGCCCGGCGGGACTGGGGGAGCAGTACTTC. The encoded protein is CASLPRPAGLGEQYF.

The chain has TRBV29-1 and TRBJ2-1, with D uncertain. Germline V gene lookup returns CDR1 SQVTM and CDR2 ANQGSEA. The V and J ends lost 8 bases and 11 bases respectively, with 19 bases between them. This CDR3 is 12 amino acids long. CDR3 loop: CSPADADQQQFF. The CDR3 nucleotides read TGCAGCCCGGCTGACGCCGACCAGCAGCAGTTCTTC.

The chain combines TRBV5-6 with TRBJ1-5; D not resolved. CDR1 SGHDT and CDR2 YYEEEE come from the germline V gene. V was pared by 4 bases and J by 0 bases, with 14 bases between. CDR3 length: 16 residues. CDR3 bases: TGTGCCAGCAGCCTCCGAGGTTTAGATAGCAATCAGCCCCAGCATTTT. It specifies CASSLRGLDSNQPQHF.

This chain uses TRBV29-1 with TRBJ2-1; D may be TRBD2 (6 bases). This CDR3 is 12 amino acids long. CDR1 is SQVTM, CDR2 ANQGSEA, per germline. With 7 bases removed from V and 8 bases from J, the gap between germline ends came to 15 bases. DNA of the CDR3: TGCAGCGCCGCATGGGGGGTCCATGAGCAGTTCTTC. The encoded protein is CSAAWGVHEQFF.

The chain carries TRBV28 and TRBJ2-1, with D maybe TRBD1 (5 bases). The germline CDR1 and CDR2 sequences are MDHEN and SYDVKM. The CDR3 runs to 11 residues. The V gene lost 2 bases and the J gene lost 9 bases, with 5 bases spanning the gap. The CDR3 coding sequence is TGTGCCAGCAGTTTAAGGGGTGAGCAGTTCTTC. Protein product: CASSLRGEQFF.

This clone showed up just a few times. The chain recombines TRBV29-1 with TRBJ2-7, with no clear D. Germline loops: CDR1 SQVTM, CDR2 ANQGSEA. V lost 7 bases and J 0 bases, leaving 13 bases between the germline ends. This CDR3 has 13 amino acids. CDR3 sequence (DNA): TGCAGCGCCCTGTCGGACGGCTCCTACGAGCAGTACTTC. Amino acid sequence: CSALSDGSYEQYF.

The count of this clone is one. CDR3 in amino acids: CASSSTGSYEQYF. Here the CDR3 DNA reads TGTGCCAGCAGCTCCACAGGGTCGTACGAGCAGTACTTC. V gene TRBV5-6 combines with J gene TRBJ2-7; TRBD1 is a possible D gene (6 bases). V was clipped by 3 bases and J by 4 bases, with 11 bases between them. This CDR3 comprises 13 residues. Germline loops: CDR1 SGHDT, CDR2 YYEEEE.

The chain carries TRBV28 and TRBJ2-7; D unclear. V was clipped by 5 bases and J by 2 bases, with 16 bases between them. Germline V gives CDR1 MDHEN, CDR2 SYDVKM. This CDR3 is built from 15 residues. The CDR3 DNA sequence: TGTGCCAGCAGTCCGGCCTCAGCTATTACCTACGAGCAGTACTTC. The encoded protein is CASSPASAITYEQYF.

This chain uses TRBV10-1 with TRBJ2-2; D call uncertain. Trimming stripped 3 bases from V and 0 bases from J, with 2 bases between. CDR3 size: 13 residues. Germline lookup yields CDR1 WNHNN and CDR2 SYGVQD (reference sequence). As DNA, the CDR3 is TGCGCCAGCAGTGATTCGAACACCGGGGAGCTGTTTTTT. It encodes CASSDSNTGELFF.

This clone was seen a few times. CDR3 protein: CSVAPGQYF. The CDR3 DNA reads as TGCAGTGTGGCGCCCGGGCAGTACTTC. The genes are TRBV20-1 and TRBJ2-7, with no clear D. Germline V gene sequence: CDR1 DFQATT, CDR2 SNEGSKA (reference sequence). The V gene lost 7 bases and the J gene lost 9 bases, with 10 bases spanning the gap. The CDR3 is 9 amino acids.

This clone was counted a few times. CDR3 in DNA: TGTGCCATACAGGAGGAGGGAGGTTACATTCAGTACTTC. It translates to CAIQEEGGYIQYF. The rearrangement joins TRBV10-3 to TRBJ2-4, with D tentatively TRBD2 (6 bases). The CDR3 sequence is 13 residues long. V gave up 9 bases and J gave up 8 bases, with 17 bases separating them. Per the germline V gene, CDR1 is ENHRY and CDR2 is SYGVKD.

This clone was observed a handful of times. The chain links TRBV28 to TRBJ2-7; D possibly corresponds to TRBD1 (6 bases). In germline, CDR1 is MDHEN, CDR2 SYDVKM. The CDR3 contains 15 residues. The V end lost 2 bases, the J end lost 6 bases, and 17 bases lay between the germline ends. CDR3 DNA: TGTGCCAGCAGTTTACGCCGCTCAGGGGTCGGCGAGCAGTACTTC. Protein sequence: CASSLRRSGVGEQYF. Combining the CDR3 with reference TRBV28 and TRBJ2-7 gives the whole variable domain DVKVTQSSRYLVKRTGEKVFLECVQDMDHENMFWYRQDPGLGLRLIYFSYDVKMKEKGDIPEGYSVSREKKERFSLILESASTNQTSMYLCASSLRRSGVGEQYFGPGTRLTVT.